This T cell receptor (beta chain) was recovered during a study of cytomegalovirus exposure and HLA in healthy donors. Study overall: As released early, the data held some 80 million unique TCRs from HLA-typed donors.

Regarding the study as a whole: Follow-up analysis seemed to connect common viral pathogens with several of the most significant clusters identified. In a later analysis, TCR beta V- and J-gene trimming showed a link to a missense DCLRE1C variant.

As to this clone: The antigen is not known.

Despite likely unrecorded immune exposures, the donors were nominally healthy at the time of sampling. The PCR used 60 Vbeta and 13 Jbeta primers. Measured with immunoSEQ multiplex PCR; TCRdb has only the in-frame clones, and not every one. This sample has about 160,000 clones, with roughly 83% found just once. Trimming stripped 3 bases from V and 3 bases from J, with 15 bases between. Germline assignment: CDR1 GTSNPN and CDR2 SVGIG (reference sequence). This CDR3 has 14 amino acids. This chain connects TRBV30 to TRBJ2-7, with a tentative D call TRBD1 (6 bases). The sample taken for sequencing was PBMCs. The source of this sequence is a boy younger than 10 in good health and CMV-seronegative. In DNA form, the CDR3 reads TGTGCCTGGAGCGAGGACAGCCGATTCTACGAGCAGTACTTC. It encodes CAWSEDSRFYEQYF. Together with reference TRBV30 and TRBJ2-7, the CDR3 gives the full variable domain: SQTIHQWPATLVQPVGSPLSLECTVEGTSNPNLYWYRQAAGRGLQLLFYSVGIGQISSEVPQNLSASRPQDRQFILSSKKLLLSDSGFYLCAWSEDSRFYEQYFGPGTRLTVT.